The sequence of this TCR beta chain was determined in a study of shared clonotypes between healthy human individuals. Donors comprised only Caucasian adults living in Nashville, Tennessee. Data came from immunoSEQ multiplex PCR; TCRdb stores just in-frame clones and leaves some out. The sample shows about 460,000 clones, roughly four fifths of them seen only once. The CDR3 totals 14 residues. Between the trimmed V and J ends, which lost 3 bases and 4 bases, there was a span of 12 bases. The germline CDR1 and CDR2 sequences are MNHEY and SMNVEV (reference sequence). The rearrangement joins TRBV27 to TRBJ2-5; D unclear. The receptor's source is a woman between 35 and 50 years old in good health. Some clones in this sample may be carry-over from other donors' samples. Sequenced sample: PBMCs. Here the CDR3 DNA reads TGTGCCAGCAGTTTCTCCCAGGCGGCAGAGACCCAGTACTTC. The encoded protein is CASSFSQAAETQYF.